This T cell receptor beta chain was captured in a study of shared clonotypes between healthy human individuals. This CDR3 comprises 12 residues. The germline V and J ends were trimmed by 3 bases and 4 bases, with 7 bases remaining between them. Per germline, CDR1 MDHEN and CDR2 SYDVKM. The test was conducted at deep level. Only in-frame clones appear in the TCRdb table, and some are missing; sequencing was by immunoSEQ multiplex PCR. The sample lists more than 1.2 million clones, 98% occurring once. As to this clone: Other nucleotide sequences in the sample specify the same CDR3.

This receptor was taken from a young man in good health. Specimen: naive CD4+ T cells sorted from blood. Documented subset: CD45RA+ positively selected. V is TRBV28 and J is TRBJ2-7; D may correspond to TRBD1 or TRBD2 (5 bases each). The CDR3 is CASSLGRYEQYF. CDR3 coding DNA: TGTGCCAGCAGTTTGGGACGGTACGAGCAGTACTTC.